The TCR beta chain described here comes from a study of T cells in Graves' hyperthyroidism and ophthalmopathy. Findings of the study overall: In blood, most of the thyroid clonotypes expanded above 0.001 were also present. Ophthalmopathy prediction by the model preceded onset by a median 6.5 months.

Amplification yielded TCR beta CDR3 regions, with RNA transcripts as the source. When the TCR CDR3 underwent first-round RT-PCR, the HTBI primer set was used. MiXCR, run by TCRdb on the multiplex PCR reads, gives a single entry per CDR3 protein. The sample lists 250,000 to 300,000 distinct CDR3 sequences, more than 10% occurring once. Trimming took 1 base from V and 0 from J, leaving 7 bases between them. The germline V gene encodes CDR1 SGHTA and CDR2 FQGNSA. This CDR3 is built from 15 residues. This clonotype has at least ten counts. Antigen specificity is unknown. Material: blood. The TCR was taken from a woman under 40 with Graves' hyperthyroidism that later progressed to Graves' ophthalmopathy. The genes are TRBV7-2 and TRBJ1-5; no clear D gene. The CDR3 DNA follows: TGTGCCAGCAGCTTAGGGCAGGATAGCAATCAGCCCCAGCATTTT. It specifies CASSLGQDSNQPQHF.